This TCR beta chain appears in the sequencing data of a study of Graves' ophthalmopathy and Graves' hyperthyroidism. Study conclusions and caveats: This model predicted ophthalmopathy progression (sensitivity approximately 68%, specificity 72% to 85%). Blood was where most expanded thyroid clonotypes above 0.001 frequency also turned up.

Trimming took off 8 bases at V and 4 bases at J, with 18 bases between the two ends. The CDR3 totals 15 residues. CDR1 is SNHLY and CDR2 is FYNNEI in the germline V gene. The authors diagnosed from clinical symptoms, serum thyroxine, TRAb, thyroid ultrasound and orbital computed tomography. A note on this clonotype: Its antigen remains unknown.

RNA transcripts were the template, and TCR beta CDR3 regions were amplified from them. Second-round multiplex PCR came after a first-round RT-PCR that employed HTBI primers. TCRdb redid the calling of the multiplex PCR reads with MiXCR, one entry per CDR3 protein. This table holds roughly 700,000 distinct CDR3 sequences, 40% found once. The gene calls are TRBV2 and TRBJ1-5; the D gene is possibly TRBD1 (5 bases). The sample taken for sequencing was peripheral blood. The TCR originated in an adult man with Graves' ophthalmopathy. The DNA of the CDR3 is TGTGCCAGCGTAGGAACAGGAGTAGGGAATCAGCCCCAGCATTTT. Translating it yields CASVGTGVGNQPQHF.